These T cell receptor beta chains were read from a single sample in a study of PD-L1 blockade in urothelial cancer. The table came from immunoSEQ multiplex PCR; TCRdb's copy has only in-frame clones and leaves some out. The table records about 87,000 clones, roughly 84% of them present only once. The sequencing used PBMCs, collected around atezolizumab (anti-PD-L1) treatment. These TCRs come from a man aged 55 to 70 with urothelial cancer. Each CDR3 is given with its conserved first and last residue. The D gene is left open where the match is weak. Rows give clone size only sometimes, using once, few, many, or a class for an expanded clone.

d_gene	v_gene	abundance	j_gene	CDR3nt	CDR3aa
TRBD1	TRBV6-5	NA	TRBJ2-3	TGTGCCAGCAGTCTTCGACAGGGGCACACAGATACGCAGTATTTT	CASSLRQGHTDTQYF
TRBD2	TRBV2	few	TRBJ2-1	TGTGCCAACCAAGGCGGGGGAGTCCCGGGTAGTGAGCAGTTCTTC	CANQGGGVPGSEQFF
TRBD1	TRBV6-6	NA	TRBJ1-1	TGTGCCAGCAGACCGGGGACAGGGGGCAGGGCTTTCTTT	CASRPGTGGRAFF
TRBD1	TRBV9	NA	TRBJ2-7	TGTGCCAGCAGCAGGACAGGGGGCATCTACGAGCAGTACTTC	CASSRTGGIYEQYF
TRBD1	TRBV2	NA	TRBJ2-7	TGTGCCAGCAGTATCCAATCCCCGGGACAGGGGTCCGAGCAGTACTTC	CASSIQSPGQGSEQYF
NA	TRBV10-1	NA	TRBJ2-7	TGCGCCAGCAGTTACCGGGACGGGACACACGAGCAGTACTTC	CASSYRDGTHEQYF
TRBD1	TRBV6-1	NA	TRBJ1-6	TGTGCCAGCAGTGAATACATGGACAGGGCTTCACCCCTCCACTTT	CASSEYMDRASPLHF
NA	TRBV7-8	NA	TRBJ2-7	TGTGCCAGCAGCGGAACAGGGTTCCAGTACTTC	CASSGTGFQYF
NA	TRBV7-6	NA	TRBJ1-1	TGTGCCAGCAGCGTACAGGGTGGCACTGAAGCTTTCTTT	CASSVQGGTEAFF
NA	TRBV9	once	TRBJ2-5	TGTGCCAGCAGCGTTAGCCTTTCCGGACAGTCAGGCGAGACCCAGTACTTC	CASSVSLSGQSGETQYF
TRBD2	TRBV5-6	NA	TRBJ2-1	TGTGCCAGCAGCTTGGGCGCGTCGGGAGGAAATAATGAGCAGTTCTTC	CASSLGASGGNNEQFF
TRBD1	TRBV5-4	NA	TRBJ1-2	TGTGCCAGCAGCTTGGCCAACAGGGGGCTGGATGGCTACACCTTC	CASSLANRGLDGYTF
NA	TRBV9	NA	TRBJ1-2	TGTGCCAGCAGCGTTGGCAGCTATGGCTACACCTTC	CASSVGSYGYTF
TRBD2	TRBV6-5	NA	TRBJ2-1	TGTGCCAGCAGCCCCGGGACTAGCCTCGGTGAGCAGTTCTTC	CASSPGTSLGEQFF
NA	TRBV28	NA	TRBJ1-2	TGTGCCAGCAATCCAGGGGCCTCTAACTATGGCTACACCTTC	CASNPGASNYGYTF
NA	TRBV7-6	NA	TRBJ1-4	TGTGCCAGCAGCTTAGTATTCGGGATAGGAGATGAAAAACTGTTTTTT	CASSLVFGIGDEKLFF
TRBD2	TRBV5-1	NA	TRBJ2-3	TGCGCCAGCAGCTTGGCCCCAATTACGACTAGCGGGAGATCGCAGTATTTT	CASSLAPITTSGRSQYF
NA	TRBV6-6	NA	TRBJ2-7	TGTGCCAGCGGGCCTAACCTTTCCTACGAGCAGTACTTC	CASGPNLSYEQYF
NA	TRBV5-1	NA	TRBJ1-2	TGCGCCAGCAGCTTGTCTACGACAAGTACTAACTATGGCTACACCTTC	CASSLSTTSTNYGYTF
NA	TRBV7-2	NA	TRBJ2-5	TGTGCCAACGGCGCGGGGCCGGCCTCAGAGACCCAGTACTTC	CANGAGPASETQYF
NA	TRBV4-1	NA	TRBJ2-5	TGCGCCAGCAGCCAAGATTACATAGGTTCGAGGGAGCAGTACTTC	CASSQDYIGSREQYF
NA	TRBV6-1	NA	TRBJ1-1	TGTGCCAGCAGTCCTCCCGTGAACACTGAAGCTTTCTTT	CASSPPVNTEAFF
NA	TRBV4-1	NA	TRBJ1-1	TGCGCCAGCAGCCAAGGGGGACAATTCAACACTGAAGCTTTCTTT	CASSQGGQFNTEAFF
NA	TRBV30	NA	TRBJ2-1	TGTGCCTGGAGTCGGGGGGCTGTGGGTGAGCAGTTCTTC	CAWSRGAVGEQFF
NA	TRBV19	NA	TRBJ1-2	TGTGCCAGTAGCCAGGTTAACTATGGCTACACCTTC	CASSQVNYGYTF
TRBD2	TRBV10-3	once	TRBJ2-1	TGTGCCATCAGTGTAGGGACTAGCGGGATCAATGAGCAGTTCTTC	CAISVGTSGINEQFF
NA	TRBV9	NA	TRBJ1-2	NA	CASSVEGGPWGTGTPF
TRBD2	TRBV5-4	NA	TRBJ2-3	TGTGCCAGCAGCTTGGCCGGACTAGCGGGCACAGATACGCAGTATTTT	CASSLAGLAGTDTQYF
NA	TRBV20-1	NA	TRBJ2-3	TGCAGTGCTGGCCGCACAGATACGCAGTATTTT	CSAGRTDTQYF
NA	TRBV9	once	TRBJ2-5	TGTGCCAGCAGCGTAGACGAACTAGGGGAGACCCAGTACTTC	CASSVDELGETQYF
TRBD1	TRBV5-1	NA	TRBJ1-2	TGCGCCAGCAGCTTCCAAGGGGGCTTCTCCTATGGCTACACCTTC	CASSFQGGFSYGYTF
TRBD1	TRBV7-2	NA	TRBJ2-7	TGTGCCAGCAGCTCCCCCGGGACAGGGAACGAGCAGTACTTC	CASSSPGTGNEQYF
TRBD1	TRBV5-4	NA	TRBJ2-7	TGTGCCAGCAGCGGGACAGGTGACCTACGGGAGCAGTACTTC	CASSGTGDLREQYF
NA	TRBV7-6	NA	TRBJ2-7	TGTGCCAGCAGCTTACAGTCTTATGAGCAGTACTTC	CASSLQSYEQYF
NA	TRBV5-5	NA	TRBJ2-6	TGTGCCAGCAGGGTCGGGGCTGGGGCCAACGTCCTGACTTTC	CASRVGAGANVLTF
NA	TRBV5-1	once	TRBJ2-5	TGCGCCAGCAGCTTCCAGCGGAGCCCGCAAGAGACCCAGTACTTC	CASSFQRSPQETQYF
TRBD1	TRBV2	NA	TRBJ1-2	TGTGCCAGCAGTATACAGGGGGGGGCTAACTATGGCTACACCTTC	CASSIQGGANYGYTF
NA	TRBV5-1	NA	TRBJ2-7	TGCGCCAGCCGTGGAGGGAACGAGCAGTACTTC	CASRGGNEQYF
NA	TRBV29-1	NA	TRBJ2-7	TGCAGCGTTATTACGGGTTCAGGGGGGAGCGAGCAGTACTTC	CSVITGSGGSEQYF
TRBD2	TRBV15	NA	TRBJ2-5	TGTGCCACCAGCAGACTAAATCCCGGGGGGACTAAAGAGACCCAGTACTTC	CATSRLNPGGTKETQYF
NA	TRBV5-6	NA	TRBJ2-7	TGTGCCAGCAGCTTGATTAGCGTTCCCTACGAGCAGTACTTC	CASSLISVPYEQYF
NA	TRBV11-2	once	TRBJ2-7	TGTGCCAGCAGCCGAGAACCCCTGAGGGAGCAGTACTTC	CASSREPLREQYF
TRBD2	TRBV7-2	NA	TRBJ2-1	TGTGCCAGCAGCCGGAGCGGGGGCTACAATGAGCAGTTCTTC	CASSRSGGYNEQFF
TRBD1	TRBV7-9	NA	TRBJ1-6	TGTGCCAGCAGCCTCGGACAGGAGAATTCACCCCTCCACTTT	CASSLGQENSPLHF
TRBD2	TRBV5-1	NA	TRBJ2-1	TGCGCCAGCAGCTTGGTGGGGGGGGAGTACAATGAGCAGTTCTTC	CASSLVGGEYNEQFF
NA	TRBV12-5	NA	TRBJ2-1	TGTGCTAGTGGTTTGGTTGGGGGCGCTGGGAATGAGCAGTTCTTC	CASGLVGGAGNEQFF
NA	TRBV29-1	NA	TRBJ1-1	TGCAGCGTAGGACGAGGGGAAGCTTTCTTT	CSVGRGEAFF